This is a list of T cell receptor beta chains from one sample in a study of cytomegalovirus exposure and HLA in healthy donors. TCRdb keeps only in-frame clones here, not all; method: immunoSEQ multiplex PCR. The sample data list about 150,000 clones. The sample comprised PBMCs. These receptors all come from a woman aged 50 to 65 in good health and CMV-seronegative. The CDR3 runs from the conserved cysteine through the conserved F or W. Each record gives: V gene, D gene, CDR3 protein. A D gene is named only where the DNA matches it firmly.

v_gene: TRBV2
d_gene: TRBD1
CDR3aa: CASNTIRGSYGYTF

v_gene: TRBV12-5
d_gene: -
CDR3aa: CASGLSAEAFF

v_gene: TRBV7-9
d_gene: -
CDR3aa: CASRLVYEQFF

v_gene: TRBV7-8
d_gene: -
CDR3aa: CASSLRRDYEQYF

v_gene: TRBV7-2
d_gene: -
CDR3aa: CASTQDSYGYTF

v_gene: TRBV7-9
d_gene: TRBD2
CDR3aa: CASSPSAGGPTDTQYF

v_gene: TRBV5-4
d_gene: -
CDR3aa: CASSTGLSSTDTQYF

v_gene: TRBV7-6
d_gene: -
CDR3aa: CASSLRSFTGELFF

v_gene: TRBV28
d_gene: -
CDR3aa: CASSLAGQNYGYTF

v_gene: TRBV19
d_gene: -
CDR3aa: CASSEWAGNQPQHF

v_gene: TRBV19
d_gene: TRBD2
CDR3aa: CASSSGTNTGELFF

v_gene: TRBV6-5
d_gene: -
CDR3aa: CASSYSGIVNTEAFF

v_gene: TRBV10-3
d_gene: TRBD1
CDR3aa: CATTGLTGLSGNTIYF

v_gene: TRBV5-1
d_gene: -
CDR3aa: CASSLQPGVNEQYF

v_gene: TRBV28
d_gene: TRBD1
CDR3aa: CASRPGGYGYTF

v_gene: TRBV4-2
d_gene: TRBD1
CDR3aa: CASSQDPGGDYGYTF

v_gene: TRBV28
d_gene: -
CDR3aa: CASVADGYNEQFF

v_gene: TRBV5-1
d_gene: TRBD1
CDR3aa: CASSSPGQGSSYGYTF

v_gene: TRBV30
d_gene: TRBD2
CDR3aa: CAWSTSGRETQYF

v_gene: TRBV28
d_gene: TRBD2
CDR3aa: CASSLAGGTGGETQYF

v_gene: TRBV30
d_gene: -
CDR3aa: CAWSVPRSSYNSPLHF

v_gene: TRBV30
d_gene: -
CDR3aa: CAWSVGTPNGYTF

v_gene: TRBV5-1
d_gene: TRBD2
CDR3aa: CASSLEGAGEETQYF

v_gene: TRBV9
d_gene: -
CDR3aa: CASSMPGGYTF

v_gene: TRBV7-9
d_gene: -
CDR3aa: CASTVGMGGRTDTQYF

v_gene: TRBV6-1
d_gene: TRBD1
CDR3aa: CASTIEDGTDSPLHF

v_gene: TRBV5-1
d_gene: -
CDR3aa: CASSPGVDYGYTF

v_gene: TRBV6-5
d_gene: TRBD1
CDR3aa: CASSYRDRLTEAFF

v_gene: TRBV7-2
d_gene: TRBD1
CDR3aa: CASSLDRQGAVSAGELFF

v_gene: TRBV6-1
d_gene: -
CDR3aa: CASSEVGETEAFF

v_gene: TRBV9
d_gene: -
CDR3aa: CASSGTQGFGEKLFF

v_gene: TRBV14
d_gene: TRBD2
CDR3aa: CASSQETLAGQETQYF

v_gene: TRBV7-9
d_gene: TRBD1
CDR3aa: CASSPTGQVTGELFF

v_gene: TRBV4-2
d_gene: TRBD1
CDR3aa: CASSPFSGQGYEQYF

v_gene: TRBV4-2
d_gene: TRBD1
CDR3aa: CASSSTGVANTGELFF

v_gene: TRBV15
d_gene: -
CDR3aa: CATSGEERANEQFF

v_gene: TRBV30
d_gene: -
CDR3aa: CAWSVFRGGNTF

v_gene: TRBV29-1
d_gene: -
CDR3aa: CSVDKQGDEQFF

v_gene: TRBV11-2
d_gene: -
CDR3aa: CASSLGRVGNGYTF

v_gene: TRBV4-1
d_gene: TRBD2
CDR3aa: CASSHGTSGRYTGELFF

v_gene: TRBV28
d_gene: -
CDR3aa: CASSFRGAMNTEAFF

v_gene: TRBV28
d_gene: -
CDR3aa: CASSFRLRGALNEQFF

v_gene: TRBV28
d_gene: TRBD2
CDR3aa: CASSLGTSGTYEQYF

v_gene: TRBV11-2
d_gene: -
CDR3aa: CASSCGGYTF

v_gene: TRBV28
d_gene: TRBD1
CDR3aa: CASLTVRGPFTEAFF

v_gene: TRBV4-2
d_gene: TRBD2
CDR3aa: CASSQDLPGGPSETQYF

v_gene: TRBV6-5
d_gene: -
CDR3aa: CASSYWEGRDGYTF

v_gene: TRBV25-1
d_gene: TRBD2
CDR3aa: CASRPILAEETQYF

v_gene: TRBV28
d_gene: -
CDR3aa: CASTYRDFTDTQYF

v_gene: TRBV5-6
d_gene: TRBD1
CDR3aa: CASRGDRGWEKLFF

v_gene: TRBV9
d_gene: -
CDR3aa: CASTPGLHTGELFF

v_gene: TRBV18
d_gene: -
CDR3aa: CASSPPGTFGEKLFF

v_gene: TRBV6-5
d_gene: -
CDR3aa: CASRKGGEGNEQFF

v_gene: TRBV4-2
d_gene: TRBD1
CDR3aa: CASSQGQGVGYEQYF